The 29 T cell receptor beta chains below all came from one sample that was sequenced in a study of shared clonotypes between healthy human individuals. Produced via immunoSEQ multiplex PCR; TCRdb's table is partial and in-frame only. Among some 2 million clones listed, roughly 95% were seen once. Naivety among CD8 cells was defined by CD45RO negativity and positive CCR7 selection, thereby excluding terminally differentiated effector memory CD45RA+ cells. Material for sequencing was naive CD8+ T cells sorted from blood. Receptors were obtained from a man between 18 and 29 years old in good health.

The chain has TRBV30 and TRBJ2-3; D is uncertain. CDR1 GTSNPN and CDR2 SVGIG come from the germline V gene (reference sequence). The germline V and J ends were trimmed by 0 bases and 6 bases, with 10 bases remaining between them. CDR3 length: 13 amino acids. As DNA, the CDR3 is TGTGCCTGGAGTGTACGGATGGGGGATACGCAGTATTTT. This codes for CAWSVRMGDTQYF.

This chain uses TRBV2 with TRBJ2-1, with TRBD2 as a possible D gene (7 bases). Between the trimmed V and J ends, which lost 2 bases and 7 bases, there was a span of 21 bases. From germline, CDR1 is SNHLY and CDR2 FYNNEI. The CDR3 runs to 17 residues. The CDR3 sequence: CASSERWGGPPGNEQFF. Written as DNA, the CDR3 is TGTGCCAGCAGTGAAAGGTGGGGGGGCCCTCCGGGGAATGAGCAGTTCTTC.

The chain is built from TRBV15 and TRBJ2-1; TRBD1 matches 9 bases. Germline loops: CDR1 LNHNV, CDR2 YYDKDF (reference sequence). The CDR3 contains 14 residues. V was clipped by 5 bases and J by 6 bases; unmatched bases: 5. The chain's CDR3 is CATSPGQGSNEQFF. CDR3 DNA sequence: TGTGCCACCAGCCCGGGACAGGGAAGCAATGAGCAGTTCTTC.

The chain is built from TRBV30 and TRBJ2-3; D is possibly TRBD2 (6 bases). Germline assignment: CDR1 GTSNPN and CDR2 SVGIG (reference sequence). The V end was cut by 5 bases, the J end by 2 bases, with 17 bases between. This CDR3 is 15 amino acids long. CDR3: CAWVFGGSSTDTQYF. For the CDR3, the DNA is TGTGCCTGGGTCTTTGGGGGGTCCTCCACAGATACGCAGTATTTT. Using reference TRBV30 and TRBJ2-3 for the parts outside the CDR3, the full variable domain is SQTIHQWPATLVQPVGSPLSLECTVEGTSNPNLYWYRQAAGRGLQLLFYSVGIGQISSEVPQNLSASRPQDRQFILSSKKLLLSDSGFYLCAWVFGGSSTDTQYFGPGTRLTVL.

The V and J genes are TRBV2 and TRBJ1-1, with TRBD1 as a possible D gene (5 bases). Germline V gene data show CDR1 as SNHLY and CDR2 as FYNNEI. The CDR3 sequence is 12 residues long. Deletions cut 6 bases from V and 7 bases from J, with 12 bases between. CDR3 in amino acids: CASRDGGVEAFF. The CDR3 bases are TGTGCCAGCAGAGATGGGGGAGTTGAAGCTTTCTTT.

The genes are TRBV27 and TRBJ2-3; the D gene is possibly TRBD2 (5 bases). In germline, CDR1 is MNHEY, CDR2 SMNVEV (reference sequence). The CDR3 loop spans 16 amino acids. Trimming removed 5 bases at V and 3 bases at J, with 18 bases between. In nucleotides, the CDR3 is TGTGCCAGCAGTCGCCTGGCGGACTTCGAAACAGATACGCAGTATTTT. Translating it yields CASSRLADFETDTQYF.

The chain recombines TRBV5-4 with TRBJ2-7; D perhaps matches TRBD1 (6 bases). The CDR3 is 14 amino acids. V lost 4 bases and J 6 bases, leaving 17 bases between the germline ends. In germline, CDR1 is SGHNT, CDR2 YYREEE (reference sequence). The CDR3 sequence: CASSLRQAPGEQYF. For the CDR3, the DNA is TGTGCCAGCAGCCTCCGACAGGCCCCGGGCGAGCAGTACTTC.

The rearrangement links TRBV6-5 to TRBJ2-1; D gene ambiguous. The V end lost 0 bases, the J end lost 1 base, and 10 bases lay between the germline ends. Germline V gene data show CDR1 as MNHEY and CDR2 as SVGAGI. The CDR3 sequence is 16 residues long. The CDR3 spells CASSYSLSSSYNEQFF. The CDR3 DNA reads TGTGCCAGCAGTTACTCGTTGTCCTCTTCCTACAATGAGCAGTTCTTC.

The chain joins TRBV4-3 to TRBJ2-6; 9 bases are a match to TRBD2. The CDR3 extends over 19 amino acids. Germline V gene data show CDR1 as LGHNA and CDR2 as YSLEER. V was pared by 0 bases and J by 0 bases, with 6 bases of the junction left unmatched. CDR3 protein: CASSQDRLAGLSGANVLTF. CDR3 nucleotide sequence: TGCGCCAGCAGCCAAGATCGTCTAGCGGGACTCTCTGGGGCCAACGTCCTGACTTTC.

CDR3 nucleotides: TGTGCCAGCAGCTTGAACGGGGGCTACGAGCAGTACTTC. Translated: CASSLNGGYEQYF. The genes are TRBV5-4 and TRBJ2-7; possible D gene TRBD2, 6 bases. V was trimmed by 1 base and J by 3 bases, leaving 8 bases between them. The CDR3 covers 13 residues. The germline V gene has CDR1 SGHNT and CDR2 YYREEE (reference sequence).

V gene TRBV21-1 combines with J gene TRBJ2-7. TRBV21-1 counts as a pseudogene. This CDR3 contains 11 residues. The CDR3 bases are TGTGCCAGCAGCCAAGGGTGCGAGCAGTACTTC. Translated: CASSQGCEQYF.

V gene TRBV6-5 combines with J gene TRBJ1-5; D may be TRBD1 (5 bases). Germline V gives CDR1 MNHEY, CDR2 SVGAGI. CDR3 length: 13 residues. Trimming left V 6 bases short and J 7 bases short, with 13 bases between. This chain's CDR3 is CASSSGSGQPQHF. In DNA, the CDR3 is TGTGCCAGCAGCTCAGGGTCGGGGCAGCCCCAGCATTTT.

The chain links TRBV27 to TRBJ2-1, with 10 bases lining up with TRBD2. CDR1 is MNHEY, CDR2 SMNVEV, per germline (reference sequence). CDR3 length: 14 residues. With 8 bases clipped from V and 9 bases from J, the junction kept 10 bases outside the gene matches. The CDR3, as DNA: TGTGCCAGCGTCGGCCTAGCGGGAGACCCTGAGCAGTTCTTC. Protein product: CASVGLAGDPEQFF.

This chain uses TRBV27 with TRBJ2-5, with 8 bases fitting TRBD2. CDR1 and CDR2 (germline): MNHEY, SMNVEV (reference sequence). The CDR3 is 14 amino acids. J was trimmed by 5 bases and V by 6 bases; bases with no gene match: 8. This CDR3 is CASRPGLGLETQYF. DNA for the CDR3: TGTGCCAGCAGGCCGGGACTAGGGTTGGAGACCCAGTACTTC.

V is TRBV4-1 and J is TRBJ2-2; D ambiguous. CDR3 length: 19 amino acids. Trimming removed 0 bases from V and 1 base from J, with 18 bases in between. Looked up from germline, CDR1 is MGHRA and CDR2 is YSYEKL. The CDR3 DNA reads as TGCGCCAGCAGCCAAGAAGGATTCAAGGTTTTGGGGAACACCGGGGAGCTGTTTTTT. It encodes CASSQEGFKVLGNTGELFF.

Only one count was recorded for this clone. The chain recombines TRBV9 with TRBJ1-6; TRBD1 matches 7 bases. The CDR3 has 16 amino acids. The germline CDR1 and CDR2 sequences are SGDLS and YYNGEE. V was pared by 3 bases and J by 6 bases, with 9 bases of the junction left unmatched. In DNA form, the CDR3 reads TGTGCCAGCAGCGAGTTCGGACAGGTGTTTAATTCACCCCTCCACTTT. Translation gives CASSEFGQVFNSPLHF.

The chain employs TRBV4-1 and TRBJ1-3; TRBD1 matches 9 bases. V shed 3 bases and J 8 bases; nucleotides not matched to a gene: 14. Germline V gene data show CDR1 as MGHRA and CDR2 as YSYEKL. The CDR3 covers 17 residues. Here the CDR3 reads CASSQTGTGIGSDTIYF. CDR3 nucleotide sequence: TGCGCCAGCAGCCAGACGGGGACAGGGATAGGTTCAGACACCATATATTTT.

The gene calls are TRBV27 and TRBJ2-7; 9 bases are shared with TRBD1. CDR3 length equals 15 residues. The germline V gene encodes CDR1 MNHEY and CDR2 SMNVEV (reference sequence). Unmatched junction bases numbered 5, after V lost 1 base and J lost 4 bases. The CDR3 bases are TGTGCCAGCAGTTTATTTCGGGACAGGGTTTACGAGCAGTACTTC. Translating it yields CASSLFRDRVYEQYF.

V usage is TRBV9 and J usage is TRBJ2-1; no definite D call. CDR1 SGDLS and CDR2 YYNGEE come from the germline V gene. There are 14 residues in the CDR3. Trimming took off 3 bases at V and 7 bases at J, with 14 bases between the two ends. This CDR3 reads CASSGDREWNEQFF. CDR3 sequence (DNA): TGTGCCAGCAGCGGTGACCGAGAGTGGAATGAGCAGTTCTTC.

The chain employs TRBV9 and TRBJ2-7, with 8 nucleotides matching TRBD1. There are 16 residues in the CDR3. CDR1 is SGDLS, CDR2 YYNGEE, per germline. J was trimmed by 1 base and V by 0 bases; bases with no gene match: 6. CDR3: CASSVGRGTGSYEQYF. In DNA form, the CDR3 reads TGTGCCAGCAGCGTAGGCCGGGGGACAGGTTCCTACGAGCAGTACTTC.

This clone came up once. The chain recombines TRBV19 with TRBJ1-1; TRBD1 matches 7 bases. The CDR3 contains 14 residues. The germline gives CDR1 LNHDA, CDR2 SQIVND (reference sequence). Unmatched junction bases numbered 10, after V lost 8 bases and J lost 4 bases. CDR3: CASRQGEGVTEAFF. The CDR3 nucleotides are TGTGCCAGTCGACAGGGTGAAGGGGTCACTGAAGCTTTCTTT.

About this clone: Other DNA sequences in the sample encode the same CDR3. The genes are TRBV5-1 and TRBJ2-1, with 11 bases fitting TRBD2. V lost 0 bases to trimming and J lost 3 bases; unmatched junction nucleotides: 2. The CDR3 extends over 16 amino acids. Germline CDR1 is SGHRS and CDR2 is YFSETQ. CDR3: CASSLALAGGYNEQFF. For the CDR3, the DNA is TGCGCCAGCAGCTTGGCCCTAGCGGGGGGCTACAATGAGCAGTTCTTC.

This clone was detected only once. The chain carries TRBV5-1 and TRBJ2-7, with a possible D match to TRBD2 (6 bases). The germline V gene encodes CDR1 SGHRS and CDR2 YFSETQ. The CDR3 consists of 14 residues. The V end lost 1 base, the J end lost 2 bases, and 10 bases lay between the germline ends. The CDR3 protein is CASSLSSATYEQYF. In nucleotides, the CDR3 is TGCGCCAGCAGCTTGTCTAGCGCTACCTACGAGCAGTACTTC.

The V and J genes are TRBV30 and TRBJ1-2, with D unclear. The V end lost 1 base, the J end lost 2 bases, and 8 bases lay between the germline ends. Germline values: CDR1 GTSNPN, CDR2 SVGIG (reference sequence). CDR3 length: 13 amino acids. CDR3 protein: CAWSEVGNYGYTF. The CDR3 DNA reads as TGTGCCTGGAGTGAAGTTGGCAACTATGGCTACACCTTC.

This CDR3 reads CASSNWDSTDTQYF. The CDR3, as DNA: TGTGCCAGCAGCAACTGGGACAGCACAGATACGCAGTATTTT. The gene calls are TRBV9 and TRBJ2-3, with D perhaps assigned TRBD1 or TRBD2 (5 bases each). Trimming cost V 4 bases and J 0 bases, with 9 bases left between them. CDR3 size: 14 residues. CDR1 and CDR2 (germline): SGDLS, YYNGEE.

J is TRBJ2-2 and V is TRBV30; the D is unclear. Per germline, CDR1 GTSNPN and CDR2 SVGIG (reference sequence). Trimming removed 0 bases at V and 4 bases at J, with 6 bases between. The CDR3 has 13 residues. CDR3 residues: CAWSVGPTGELFF. The CDR3 DNA follows: TGTGCCTGGAGTGTAGGGCCCACCGGGGAGCTGTTTTTT.

V usage is TRBV5-6 and J usage is TRBJ2-5, with 7 positions matching TRBD1. Germline V CDR1 and CDR2: SGHDT, YYEEEE. V gave up 4 bases and J gave up 1 base; unmatched junction bases: 7. The CDR3 has 15 amino acids. CDR3 in amino acids: CASSEERDSQETQYF. CDR3 nucleotides: TGTGCCAGCAGCGAGGAAAGGGACAGCCAAGAGACCCAGTACTTC.

The CDR3, as DNA: TGTGCCAGCAGCTTGGGTGGGATCATGGGATACGAGCAGTACTTC. Amino acid sequence: CASSLGGIMGYEQYF. The V call is TRBV5-6, the J call TRBJ2-7; no definite D call. Between the trimmed V and J ends, which lost 0 bases and 4 bases, there was a span of 14 bases. The CDR3 has 15 amino acids. Germline V CDR1 and CDR2: SGHDT, YYEEEE.

V gene TRBV7-9 combines with J gene TRBJ2-1; 12 positions match TRBD2. The V gene end was trimmed by 4 bases and the J gene end by 7 bases; junction bases not matched to a gene: 11. Germline V gene data show CDR1 as SEHNR and CDR2 as FQNEAQ (reference sequence). The CDR3 extends over 17 amino acids. The CDR3, as DNA: TGTGCCAGCAGCTCGCGTCCACTAGCGGGGGGTTTGAATGAGCAGTTCTTC. Protein: CASSSRPLAGGLNEQFF.